This TCR beta chain was sequenced for a study of CD8 T cells in ankylosing spondylitis. Notes on the study in general: Matched ankylosing spondylitis synovial fluid reportedly contained a significantly enriched population of disease-linked clones.

MiXCR was run by TCRdb on the 5' RACE reads, yielding one entry per CDR3 protein. The sample carries 250,000 or so distinct CDR3 sequences, roughly 25% recorded once. After removal of 3 bases from V and 4 bases from J, the junction contained 2 bases not matched to a gene. This CDR3 is built from 13 residues. The germline V gene has CDR1 SGHVS and CDR2 FNYEAQ. Notes on this clonotype: Its antigen is as yet unknown.

The sample was blood, either unsorted or a sorted T cell fraction (not recorded which). This TCR came from a male donor with ankylosing spondylitis or in good health (not recorded which). The genes are TRBV7-6 and TRBJ1-2; 7 positions match TRBD1. The DNA for the CDR3 is TGTGCCAGCAGCTTCTCAGGGGGCTATGGCTACACCTTC. It codes for CASSFSGGYGYTF.